This T cell receptor (beta chain) was identified during a study of T cells in Graves' hyperthyroidism and ophthalmopathy. Study-wide background: At initial diagnosis, before any treatment had begun, peripheral blood was obtained.

Patients counted as stable if ophthalmopathy did not develop within 18 months. Not enrolled were patients with uncontrolled infection, other autoimmune disease, pregnancy or lactation. Per the germline V gene, CDR1 is MNHNS and CDR2 is SASEGT. CDR3 size: 15 residues. V was clipped by 6 bases and J by 4 bases, with 18 bases between them. RNA transcripts yielded amplified TCR beta CDR3 regions. Primed by the HTBI set, a first-round RT-PCR was run on the TCR CDR3. TCRdb re-called the multiplex PCR reads through MiXCR, storing one row per CDR3 protein. The profile shows some 770,000 distinct CDR3 sequences, about a sixth of them singletons.

This TCR derives from a man between 18 and 35 years old with Graves' hyperthyroidism. The sequenced sample was blood. V usage is TRBV6-1 and J usage is TRBJ1-2; D call uncertain. The CDR3 nucleotides are TGTGCCAGCAGCCCTGAGTTGGGGAAGACCTATGGCTACACCTTC. This sequence encodes CASSPELGKTYGYTF.